The subject of this entry is one T cell receptor beta chain. The antigen is undetermined. The assay that was used to sequence DNA from cultured CD4+ T cells was the Oncomine TCR Beta short-read assay. Genomic DNA was drawn out of CD4+ T cells grown in culture. TCRdb re-called the PCR reads through MiXCR, storing one row per CDR3 protein. The table records some 10,000 distinct CDR3 sequences, roughly a third of them present only once. The sample is drawn from a study of vaccination and CD4 T cells after COVID-19. Study at large: Controls had a CEFX pool, an HIV-1 Nef pool, or no peptide added.

Treatment reported: roughly 10-day PBMC culture with coronavirus spike peptide pools or control peptides (ViraFEST assay). According to the study, CD4+ T cells from the unexposed donor were gathered ahead of the COVID-19 pandemic (2011-2018). The culture of around 2.2 million PBMCs per well included approximately 10 IU/ml IL-2 and 8.5 to 10 ug/ml peptide pools. At both days 3 and 7, half the medium was replaced with fresh IL-2 medium. V lost 0 bases and J 5 bases, leaving 14 bases between the germline ends. The germline V gene has CDR1 SGDLS and CDR2 YYNGEE. The CDR3 spans 15 residues. The study, taken as a whole, reports: In convalescent patients, a median around 87% of reactive clones appeared only post-vaccination.

The clonotype comes from a human donor in good health. The rearrangement joins TRBV9 to TRBJ2-5; tentative D call: TRBD2 (6 bases). Sample: CD4+ T cells from blood, cultured in vitro. The CDR3 region has the DNA TGTGCCAGCAGCGTAGAGTCGATTGCGGGGGAGACCCAGTACTTC. Encoded protein: CASSVESIAGETQYF. Full variable domain (rest looked up from reference TRBV9 and TRBJ2-5): DSGVTQTPKHLITATGQRVTLRCSPRSGDLSVYWYQQSLDQGLQFLIQYYNGEERAKGNILERFSAQQFPDLHSELNLSSLELGDSALYFCASSVESIAGETQYFGPGTRLLVL.